These 2 T cell receptor beta chains were sequenced from one sample in a study of human T cells and chemical hapten exposure. Whole blood that had not been fractionated was the source of extracted total RNA. Individual cDNA molecules (in the library) carried attached unique molecular identifiers. TCRdb reanalysed the reads using MiXCR and keeps one entry per CDR3 protein. Among around 120,000 distinct CDR3 sequences listed, over 7% were seen once. The sample consisted of whole blood. These TCRs come from a human donor in good health. Some clones in this sample may be carry-over from other donors' samples.

This clonotype was seen ten or more times. V usage is TRBV7-2 and J usage is TRBJ2-3, with 7 bases matching TRBD2. Unmatched junction bases numbered 5, after V lost 2 bases and J lost 3 bases. This CDR3 region has 15 residues. Per germline, CDR1 SGHTA and CDR2 FQGNSA. This CDR3 reads CASSLTGLVTDTQYF. The CDR3 DNA is TGTGCCAGCAGCTTAACCGGACTAGTGACAGATACGCAGTATTTT.

This clonotype showed up many times. The V and J genes are TRBV11-2 and TRBJ1-1, with D perhaps TRBD1 (5 bases). Germline CDR1 SGHAT, CDR2 FQNNGV. The CDR3 has 14 amino acids. V was pared by 5 bases and J by 3 bases, with 13 bases between. The CDR3 sequence: CASSPPRVDTEAFF. The CDR3 DNA reads TGTGCCAGCAGCCCCCCCAGGGTCGACACTGAAGCTTTCTTT. The complete variable domain, with remaining parts taken from reference TRBV11-2 and TRBJ1-1, reads EAGVAQSPRYKIIEKRQSVAFWCNPISGHATLYWYQQILGQGPKLLIQFQNNGVVDDSQLPKDRFSAERLKGVDSTLKIQPAKLEDSAVYLCASSPPRVDTEAFFGQGTRLTVV.